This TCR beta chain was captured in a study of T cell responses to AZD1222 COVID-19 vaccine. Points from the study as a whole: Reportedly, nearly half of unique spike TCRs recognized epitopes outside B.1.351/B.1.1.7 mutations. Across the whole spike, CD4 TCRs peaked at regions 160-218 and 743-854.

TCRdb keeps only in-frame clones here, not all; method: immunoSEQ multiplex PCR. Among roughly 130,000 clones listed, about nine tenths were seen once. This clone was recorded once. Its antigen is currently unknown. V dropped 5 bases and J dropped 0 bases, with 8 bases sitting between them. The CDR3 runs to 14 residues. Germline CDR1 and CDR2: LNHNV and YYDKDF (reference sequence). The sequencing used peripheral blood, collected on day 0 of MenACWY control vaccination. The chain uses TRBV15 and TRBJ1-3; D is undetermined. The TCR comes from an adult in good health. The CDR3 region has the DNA TGTGCCACCAGCTCTGAAGGCTCTGGAAACACCATATATTTT. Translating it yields CATSSEGSGNTIYF.